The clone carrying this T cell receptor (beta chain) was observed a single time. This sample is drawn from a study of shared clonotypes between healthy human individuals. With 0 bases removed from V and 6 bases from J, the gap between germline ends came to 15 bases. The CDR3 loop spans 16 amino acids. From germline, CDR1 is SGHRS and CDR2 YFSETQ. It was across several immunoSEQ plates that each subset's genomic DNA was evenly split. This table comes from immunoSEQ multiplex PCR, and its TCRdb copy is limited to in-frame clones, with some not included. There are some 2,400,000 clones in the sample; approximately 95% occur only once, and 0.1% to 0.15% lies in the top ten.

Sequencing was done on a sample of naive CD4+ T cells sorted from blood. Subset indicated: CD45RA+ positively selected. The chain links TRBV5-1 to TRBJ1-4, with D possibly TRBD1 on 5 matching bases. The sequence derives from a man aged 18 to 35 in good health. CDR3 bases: TGCGCCAGCAGCTTGGAGGGGAGGGCAGGGTATGAAAAACTGTTTTTT. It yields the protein CASSLEGRAGYEKLFF.